The clone carrying this T cell receptor beta chain was counted ten times or more. The antigen is unknown. The data are from a study of regulatory T cells in long-lasting Graves disease. The study, taken as a whole, reports: TCR diversity was lower in persistent than newly diagnosed Graves' disease. There was favoring of TRBV28, TRBJ1-2 and TRBJ2-5 in persistent disease.

The CDR3 sequence is 15 residues long. Germline V gives CDR1 SGHTA, CDR2 FQGTGA. Trimming removed 6 bases from V and 5 bases from J; junction bases left unmatched: 8. Sample time point: newly diagnosed GD, antithyroid drugs for less than 3 months. Extracted PBMC RNA gave rise to the TCR library. To make TCR beta libraries, researchers used iRepertoire HTBI primers and Arm-PCR of CDR3 regions. TCRdb itself ran the multiplex PCR reads through MiXCR, one entry per CDR3 protein. Of under 800,000 distinct CDR3 sequences in the sample, roughly 16% were seen once. The sample was also reused in another study, on T cells in Graves' hyperthyroidism and ophthalmopathy. That study reports: Patients showing uncontrolled infection, other autoimmune disease, pregnancy or lactation were ineligible. With a median lead of approximately 6.4 months before onset, the model predicted ophthalmopathy.

The rearrangement joins TRBV7-3 to TRBJ2-2, with 8 bases identical to TRBD2. This sequence was found in a woman in her 30s with Graves disease. The source was peripheral blood mononuclear cells (PBMCs), collected at new diagnosis, from a patient treated with antithyroid drugs. The DNA for the CDR3 is TGTGCCAGCAGGCCAGCGGGAGTCACTACCGGGGAGCTGTTTTTT. It translates to CASRPAGVTTGELFF.